This T cell receptor beta chain originates from a study of T-cell memory formation after mild COVID-19. This clonotype was observed once. The antigen is not known. Germline CDR1 reads SEHNR; CDR2 reads FQNEAQ (reference sequence). V lost 3 bases and J 1 base, leaving 9 bases between the germline ends. The CDR3 runs 14 residues. Constant-segment primers and 5'RACE yielded cDNA libraries for TCR alpha and TCR beta, each carrying sample barcodes and UMIs. TCRdb used MiXCR to reprocess the 5' RACE reads, holding one entry per CDR3 protein. Here the sample spans about 170,000 distinct CDR3 sequences, 10% to 15% being singletons. Study-wide results and caveats: Clones shrinking between day 15 and 85 showed a balanced CD4/CD8 split, and those that grew later tilted toward CD4+. The CD4+ clones that contracted clustered mainly within CM and EM, and the CD8+ clones concentrated in EMRA.

Sample: PBMCs or a T cell subset sorted from them (not recorded which). The TCR was taken from a man in his late teens or twenties who had mild COVID-19 (a few samples of this study predate the infection). Cell type and time point are not known. V usage is TRBV7-9 and J usage is TRBJ1-1; the D gene is possibly TRBD1 (6 bases). This CDR3 is CASSFVTGNTEAFF. For the CDR3, the DNA is TGTGCCAGCAGCTTCGTGACAGGGAACACTGAAGCTTTCTTT.